This T cell receptor beta chain is drawn from a study of OX40 agonist ivuxolimab in advanced cancers. Study details: Partial responses were seen in three patients, one with hepatocellular carcinoma and two with cutaneous melanoma.

V lost 0 bases to trimming and J lost 0 bases, with 6 bases between them. The germline V gene has CDR1 SGHTA and CDR2 FQGNSA. The CDR3 consists of 15 residues. Some clones are missing from TCRdb's copy, which holds only in-frame ones; the method was immunoSEQ multiplex PCR. The profile covers about 75,000 clones, with roughly nine tenths appearing a single time and under 0.4% taken by the ten largest. The V gene is TRBV7-2, the J gene TRBJ2-1, with D possibly TRBD2 on 5 matching bases. Material: CD4+ or CD8+ T cells sorted from blood, obtained in a trial of the OX40 agonist ivuxolimab. The receptor comes from an adult with an advanced solid tumor such as melanoma, head and neck, liver or kidney cancer. CDR3 coding DNA: TGTGCCAGCAGCTTAGCTAGCGACTCCTACAATGAGCAGTTCTTC. As protein: CASSLASDSYNEQFF.